The T cell receptor beta chain under discussion was sequenced for a study of blood T cell repertoires in COVID-19. Study background: Researchers got acute and convalescent COVID-19 samples from the United States, Italy and Spain. PBMCs, B-cell-depleted T cells, or T cells were the source of the cDNA or gDNA that made up the material.

Trimming shortened V by 6 bases and J by 3 bases, and 8 bases separated the two germline ends. The CDR3 consists of 13 residues. Germline CDR1 SNHLY, CDR2 FYNNEI. Under the authors' procedure: Estimation of nucleated cell counts relied on the amplification of reference gene primers. Generated by immunoSEQ multiplex PCR, the TCRdb table keeps only in-frame clones and is missing some. That table supplies the V and J calls and clone size; D and trimming were determined from the DNA. The sample lists 250,000 or so clones; roughly 81% were seen once. Input material: PBMCs or T cells enriched from blood (not recorded which). This clonotype was sampled from a woman in her fifties or sixties who had been exposed to COVID-19. V usage is TRBV2 and J usage is TRBJ2-2, with a possible D match to TRBD1 (6 bases). The CDR3 loop reads CASRRQDTGELFF. CDR3 in DNA: TGTGCCAGCAGAAGACAGGACACCGGGGAGCTGTTTTTT.